This paragraph reports one T cell receptor (beta chain). The data derive from a study of shared clonotypes between healthy human individuals. The CDR3 sequence is 17 residues long. V lost 0 bases, J lost 2 bases, and 17 bases lay in between. Germline V gives CDR1 SGHKS, CDR2 YYEKEE (reference sequence). The repertoire was sequenced with immunoSEQ multiplex PCR; TCRdb's copy has only in-frame clones and lacks some. Here the sample spans around 1.4 million clones, less than 99% being singletons. The origin of this receptor is a young man in good health. The material sequenced was naive CD4+ T cells sorted from blood. Subset here: CD45RA+ positively selected. V gene TRBV5-5 combines with J gene TRBJ1-1; TRBD1 is a possible D gene (5 bases). In DNA form, the CDR3 reads TGTGCCAGCAGCTTGGCCGGGGCAGGGCTTTCCAACACTGAAGCTTTCTTT. Translating it yields CASSLAGAGLSNTEAFF.